This is a list of T cell receptor beta chains from one sample in a study of a mutant IDH1 vaccine in newly diagnosed glioma. The protocol was immunoSEQ multiplex PCR, while the TCRdb copy is restricted to in-frame clones and leaves out a portion. The data show tens of thousands of clones, about 91% seen once. No antigens are known for them. This specimen consisted of PBMCs, obtained from a glioma patient whose treatment included an IDH1 peptide vaccine. The receptors originated from a man between 45 and 60 years old with glioma. The CDR3 runs from the conserved cysteine through the conserved F or W. The order of the fields is V gene, clone size, D gene, J gene, CDR3 protein, CDR3 DNA. The D gene is left open where the match is weak. Expanded clones are given a class, and other clones once, few, many or no size at all.

v_call: TRBV5-1; clone_size: NA; d_call: TRBD1; j_call: TRBJ2-3; cdr3_aa: CASSGSGQGQTDTQYF; cdr3_nt: TGCGCCAGCAGCGGGTCGGGACAGGGGCAGACAGATACGCAGTATTTT
v_call: TRBV21-1; clone_size: few; d_call: NA; j_call: TRBJ2-3; cdr3_aa: CASSKDLGQGIDTQYF; cdr3_nt: TGTGCCAGCAGCAAAGATTTGGGACAGGGAATAGATACGCAGTATTTT
v_call: TRBV4-3; clone_size: NA; d_call: TRBD1; j_call: TRBJ2-7; cdr3_aa: CASSQTTTPGQGRQYF; cdr3_nt: TGCGCCAGCAGCCAAACCACTACTCCGGGACAGGGCCGGCAGTACTTC
v_call: TRBV7-6; clone_size: NA; d_call: NA; j_call: TRBJ2-7; cdr3_aa: CASSVQGPPYEQYF; cdr3_nt: TGTGCCAGCAGCGTACAGGGCCCCCCCTACGAGCAGTACTTC
v_call: TRBV6-5; clone_size: once; d_call: NA; j_call: TRBJ1-6; cdr3_aa: CASTQTGWNSPLHF; cdr3_nt: TGTGCCAGCACTCAAACAGGGTGGAATTCACCCCTCCACTTT
v_call: TRBV4-2; clone_size: NA; d_call: TRBD2; j_call: TRBJ2-7; cdr3_aa: CASSQRLAGDEQYF; cdr3_nt: TGTGCCAGCAGCCAACGTCTAGCGGGTGACGAGCAGTACTTC
v_call: TRBV19; clone_size: NA; d_call: TRBD1; j_call: TRBJ2-7; cdr3_aa: CASSIGTAISYEQYF; cdr3_nt: TGTGCCAGTAGTATTGGGACAGCGATCTCCTACGAGCAGTACTTC
v_call: TRBV9; clone_size: NA; d_call: NA; j_call: TRBJ2-1; cdr3_aa: CASSPLRAGYNEQFF; cdr3_nt: TGTGCCAGCAGCCCGCTAAGGGCTGGCTACAATGAGCAGTTCTTC
v_call: TRBV5-6; clone_size: NA; d_call: NA; j_call: TRBJ2-5; cdr3_aa: CASTTLRYQETQYF; cdr3_nt: TGTGCCAGCACCACATTGCGGTACCAAGAGACCCAGTACTTC
v_call: TRBV19; clone_size: NA; d_call: TRBD2; j_call: TRBJ2-1; cdr3_aa: CASSISLAGYNEQFF; cdr3_nt: TGTGCCAGTAGTATTTCGCTAGCGGGGTACAATGAGCAGTTCTTC
v_call: TRBV27; clone_size: NA; d_call: NA; j_call: TRBJ1-1; cdr3_aa: CASSLLGDTEAFF; cdr3_nt: TGTGCCAGCAGTTTATTAGGGGACACTGAAGCTTTCTTT
v_call: TRBV6-6; clone_size: NA; d_call: TRBD2; j_call: TRBJ2-7; cdr3_aa: CASRLTGGAGDYEQYF; cdr3_nt: TGTGCCAGCAGGCTTACCGGGGGGGCGGGAGACTACGAGCAGTACTTC
v_call: TRBV5-1; clone_size: NA; d_call: TRBD2; j_call: TRBJ2-1; cdr3_aa: CASSFNPLAGGNEQFF; cdr3_nt: TGCGCCAGCAGCTTTAACCCCCTAGCGGGGGGCAATGAGCAGTTCTTC
v_call: TRBV5-1; clone_size: once; d_call: TRBD1; j_call: TRBJ1-5; cdr3_aa: CASSTTGDQPQHF; cdr3_nt: TGCGCCAGCAGCACGACAGGGGATCAGCCCCAGCATTTT
v_call: TRBV2; clone_size: once; d_call: NA; j_call: TRBJ2-5; cdr3_aa: CASSPRVSTETQYF; cdr3_nt: TGTGCCAGCAGTCCACGGGTTAGCACGGAGACCCAGTACTTC
v_call: TRBV30; clone_size: NA; d_call: TRBD1; j_call: TRBJ2-7; cdr3_aa: CTWSGQGSEQYF; cdr3_nt: TGTACCTGGAGCGGACAGGGCTCCGAGCAGTACTTC
v_call: TRBV7-9; clone_size: NA; d_call: NA; j_call: TRBJ2-1; cdr3_aa: CASWSERYYNEQFF; cdr3_nt: TGTGCCAGCTGGTCTGAGCGGTACTACAATGAGCAGTTCTTC
v_call: TRBV7-9; clone_size: NA; d_call: TRBD2; j_call: TRBJ2-2; cdr3_aa: CASSPGGPTRHTGELFF; cdr3_nt: TGTGCCAGCAGCCCGGGGGGGCCGACTAGACACACCGGGGAGCTGTTTTTT
v_call: TRBV19; clone_size: NA; d_call: NA; j_call: TRBJ2-3; cdr3_aa: CASGDHGTDTQYF; cdr3_nt: TGTGCCAGTGGGGACCACGGCACAGATACGCAGTATTTT
v_call: TRBV14; clone_size: NA; d_call: TRBD1; j_call: TRBJ2-1; cdr3_aa: CASSQVQGKSEQFF; cdr3_nt: TGTGCCAGCAGCCAAGTACAGGGGAAGAGTGAGCAGTTCTTC
v_call: TRBV7-2; clone_size: NA; d_call: NA; j_call: TRBJ2-7; cdr3_aa: CASSFQGRRTYEQYF; cdr3_nt: TGTGCCAGCAGCTTTCAGGGACGGAGAACCTACGAGCAGTACTTC
v_call: TRBV10-2; clone_size: NA; d_call: NA; j_call: TRBJ2-3; cdr3_aa: CASNLGDRTDTQYF; cdr3_nt: TGCGCCAGCAATTTAGGGGACCGCACAGATACGCAGTATTTT
v_call: TRBV27; clone_size: once; d_call: NA; j_call: TRBJ2-6; cdr3_aa: CASRPLRANVLTF; cdr3_nt: TGTGCCAGCAGGCCCTTGAGGGCCAACGTCCTGACTTTC
v_call: TRBV7-2; clone_size: NA; d_call: NA; j_call: TRBJ1-3; cdr3_aa: CASSQGLGLSSGNTIYF; cdr3_nt: TGTGCCAGCAGCCAGGGTCTGGGACTCAGCTCTGGAAACACCATATATTTT
v_call: TRBV19; clone_size: once; d_call: TRBD1; j_call: TRBJ1-4; cdr3_aa: CASIRRQGEKLFF; cdr3_nt: TGTGCCAGTATTAGACGACAGGGGGAAAAACTGTTTTTT
v_call: TRBV7-3; clone_size: NA; d_call: NA; j_call: TRBJ2-2; cdr3_aa: CASSPQRVGLNTGELFF; cdr3_nt: TGTGCCAGCAGCCCCCAAAGGGTGGGGCTGAACACCGGGGAGCTGTTTTTT
v_call: TRBV2; clone_size: NA; d_call: NA; j_call: TRBJ2-3; cdr3_aa: CASIRSSTDTQYF; cdr3_nt: TGTGCCAGCATTAGATCAAGCACAGATACGCAGTATTTT
v_call: TRBV21-1; clone_size: NA; d_call: NA; j_call: TRBJ1-1; cdr3_aa: CASSIWGLLNTEAFF; cdr3_nt: TGTGCCAGCAGCATTTGGGGTTTGTTGAACACTGAAGCTTTCTTT
v_call: TRBV14; clone_size: NA; d_call: TRBD2; j_call: TRBJ2-3; cdr3_aa: CASSQGLLAGGQDTQYF; cdr3_nt: TGTGCCAGCAGCCAAGGTCTATTAGCGGGAGGTCAGGATACGCAGTATTTT
v_call: TRBV5-1; clone_size: NA; d_call: NA; j_call: TRBJ1-5; cdr3_aa: CASSLVGGEQPQHF; cdr3_nt: TGCGCCAGCAGCTTGGTGGGAGGGGAGCAGCCCCAGCATTTT
v_call: TRBV7-6; clone_size: NA; d_call: TRBD2; j_call: TRBJ2-5; cdr3_aa: CASSPGGAQETQYF; cdr3_nt: TGTGCCAGCAGCCCCGGGGGGGCCCAAGAGACCCAGTACTTC
v_call: TRBV11-2; clone_size: NA; d_call: NA; j_call: TRBJ2-7; cdr3_aa: CASSPETYSEQYF; cdr3_nt: TGTGCCAGCAGCCCCGAGACTTATAGCGAGCAGTACTTC
v_call: TRBV2; clone_size: NA; d_call: NA; j_call: TRBJ1-3; cdr3_aa: CASSADRRSGNTIYF; cdr3_nt: TGTGCCAGCAGTGCCGACAGGCGCTCTGGAAACACCATATATTTT
v_call: TRBV9; clone_size: NA; d_call: NA; j_call: TRBJ2-7; cdr3_aa: CASSVGGDRDPYEQYF; cdr3_nt: TGTGCCAGCAGCGTAGGGGGGGACAGAGATCCCTACGAGCAGTACTTC
v_call: TRBV5-1; clone_size: NA; d_call: NA; j_call: TRBJ2-7; cdr3_aa: CASSLAGIENEQYF; cdr3_nt: TGCGCCAGCAGCTTGGCCGGGATAGAGAACGAGCAGTACTTC
v_call: TRBV2; clone_size: NA; d_call: NA; j_call: TRBJ2-7; cdr3_aa: CAIQWRQETYEQYF; cdr3_nt: TGTGCCATCCAGTGGAGACAGGAGACCTACGAGCAGTACTTC
v_call: TRBV20-1; clone_size: NA; d_call: NA; j_call: TRBJ1-2; cdr3_aa: CSARPGDGYTF; cdr3_nt: TGCAGTGCTAGACCCGGGGACGGCTACACCTTC
v_call: TRBV5-8; clone_size: NA; d_call: TRBD2; j_call: TRBJ2-3; cdr3_aa: CASSRRAGAPGDTQYF; cdr3_nt: TGTGCCAGCAGCCGAAGAGCGGGGGCCCCAGGGGATACGCAGTATTTT
v_call: TRBV19; clone_size: NA; d_call: TRBD1; j_call: TRBJ2-2; cdr3_aa: CASSTTTGVTGELFF; cdr3_nt: TGTGCCAGTAGTACCACGACAGGGGTCACCGGGGAGCTGTTTTTT
v_call: TRBV25-1; clone_size: once; d_call: NA; j_call: TRBJ1-2; cdr3_aa: CASSSAEGANYGYTF; cdr3_nt: TGTGCCAGCAGCTCCGCAGAGGGGGCTAACTATGGCTACACCTTC
v_call: TRBV6-5; clone_size: NA; d_call: NA; j_call: TRBJ1-5; cdr3_aa: CASSYSRRQPQHF; cdr3_nt: TGTGCCAGCAGTTACTCGAGGCGGCAGCCCCAGCATTTT
v_call: TRBV6-1; clone_size: once; d_call: NA; j_call: TRBJ1-3; cdr3_aa: CASSEIGGGTGNTIYF; cdr3_nt: TGTGCCAGCAGTGAAATCGGGGGGGGCACAGGAAACACCATATATTTT
v_call: TRBV30; clone_size: NA; d_call: NA; j_call: TRBJ2-5; cdr3_aa: CAWSVDLGGAETQYF; cdr3_nt: TGTGCCTGGAGTGTCGACCTGGGGGGCGCAGAGACCCAGTACTTC
v_call: TRBV28; clone_size: NA; d_call: TRBD2; j_call: TRBJ2-7; cdr3_aa: CASSSPRTRPYEQYF; cdr3_nt: TGTGCCAGCAGTTCCCCCCGGACTAGACCCTACGAGCAGTACTTC
v_call: TRBV4-2; clone_size: NA; d_call: NA; j_call: TRBJ2-4; cdr3_aa: CASSQVGEVQYF; cdr3_nt: TGTGCCAGCAGCCAAGTGGGGGAGGTTCAGTACTTC
v_call: TRBV27; clone_size: NA; d_call: NA; j_call: TRBJ2-5; cdr3_aa: CASSPRVGTQYF; cdr3_nt: TGTGCCAGCAGCCCTCGGGTTGGGACCCAGTACTTC
v_call: TRBV6-6; clone_size: NA; d_call: NA; j_call: TRBJ1-3; cdr3_aa: CASSLSMGRDTIYF; cdr3_nt: TGTGCCAGCAGCCTCTCTATGGGGCGGGACACCATATATTTT
v_call: TRBV30; clone_size: NA; d_call: TRBD1; j_call: TRBJ2-5; cdr3_aa: CAWRSTRTGGTETQYF; cdr3_nt: TGTGCCTGGAGGTCGACCCGCACAGGGGGAACAGAGACCCAGTACTTC
v_call: TRBV15; clone_size: NA; d_call: NA; j_call: TRBJ2-5; cdr3_aa: CATSRGQLADQETQYF; cdr3_nt: TGTGCCACCAGCAGGGGTCAGTTGGCAGACCAAGAGACCCAGTACTTC
v_call: TRBV4-3; clone_size: NA; d_call: NA; j_call: TRBJ1-3; cdr3_aa: CASSQESGNTIYF; cdr3_nt: TGCGCCAGCAGCCAGGAATCTGGAAACACCATATATTTT
v_call: TRBV14; clone_size: NA; d_call: NA; j_call: TRBJ2-1; cdr3_aa: CASSHDFNEQFF; cdr3_nt: TGTGCCAGCAGCCACGACTTCAATGAGCAGTTCTTC
v_call: TRBV18; clone_size: NA; d_call: NA; j_call: TRBJ2-7; cdr3_aa: CASSPGQTYEQYF; cdr3_nt: TGTGCCAGCTCACCTGGACAGACCTACGAGCAGTACTTC
v_call: TRBV5-1; clone_size: NA; d_call: NA; j_call: TRBJ1-5; cdr3_aa: CASSLESGNQPQHF; cdr3_nt: TGCGCCAGCAGCTTAGAGTCTGGTAATCAGCCCCAGCATTTT
v_call: TRBV5-1; clone_size: once; d_call: NA; j_call: TRBJ2-7; cdr3_aa: CASSPGTDFEQYF; cdr3_nt: TGCGCCAGCAGCCCTGGGACCGACTTCGAGCAGTACTTC
v_call: TRBV29-1; clone_size: NA; d_call: NA; j_call: TRBJ2-1; cdr3_aa: CIQPIISYNEQFF; cdr3_nt: TGCATCCAGCCGATAATCTCCTACAATGAGCAGTTCTTC